The 17 T cell receptor beta chains presented below share a single source sample, sequenced in a study of siplizumab effects on memory and regulatory T cells. Data came from immunoSEQ multiplex PCR; TCRdb stores just in-frame clones and leaves some out. The sample records 100,000 to 120,000 clones, approximately 94% being singletons. Specimen: CD4+ T cells sorted from blood. Receptors were obtained from a human donor in good health.

V gene TRBV13 combines with J gene TRBJ2-7, with 9 bases aligning to TRBD1. Germline CDR1 is PRHDT and CDR2 is FYEKMQ (reference sequence). The CDR3 runs to 14 residues. J gave up 0 bases and V 4 bases, and 1 base lay outside the gene matches. The CDR3 coding sequence is TGTGCCAGCAGCTGGGGACAGGGCTCCTACGAGCAGTACTTC. It yields the protein CASSWGQGSYEQYF.

This clone was seen a single time. The J gene is TRBJ2-5, the V gene TRBV4-1; TRBD2 might be the D (5 bases). The J call is in doubt because the DNA end fits TRBJ2-7 better. Germline assignment: CDR1 MGHRA and CDR2 YSYEKL. This CDR3 spans 15 amino acids. CDR3 DNA sequence: TGCGCCAGCAGCCAACCCGGGAAGAGGGACTACGAGCAGTACTTC. As protein: CASSQPGKRDYEQYF.

This clone came up once. The chain recombines TRBV5-1 with TRBJ2-1, with D perhaps matching TRBD1 or TRBD2 (6 bases each). Germline CDR1 is SGHRS and CDR2 is YFSETQ. The CDR3 spans 21 residues. Trimming stripped 0 bases from V and 0 bases from J, with 25 bases between. DNA of the CDR3: TGCGCCAGCAGCTTGGTGGGTATGGGGGGCCACAAACTAAACTCCTACAATGAGCAGTTCTTC. Amino acids: CASSLVGMGGHKLNSYNEQFF.

The chain couples TRBV20-1 to TRBJ2-3; D ambiguous. This CDR3 spans 11 amino acids. V lost 2 bases and J 5 bases, leaving 5 bases between the germline ends. Germline V lookup: CDR1 DFQATT, CDR2 SNEGSKA (reference sequence). The CDR3 loop is CSARLVDTQYF. The DNA for the CDR3 is TGCAGTGCTAGATTAGTAGATACGCAGTATTTT.

The V and J genes are TRBV4-3 and TRBJ2-1; 10 bases agree with TRBD2. This CDR3 is built from 15 residues. Losses at the gene ends were 4 bases for V and 10 bases for J; bases not matched to a gene: 10. In germline, CDR1 is LGHNA, CDR2 YSLEER. The CDR3 bases are TGCGCCAGCAGCCCTCGGGCTAGCGGGAGTGGGGAGCAGTTCTTC. Encoded protein: CASSPRASGSGEQFF.

The chain links TRBV2 to TRBJ1-2, with unresolved D. Germline CDR1 and CDR2: SNHLY and FYNNEI. The CDR3 length is 13 residues. Trimming stripped 0 bases from V and 8 bases from J, with 10 bases between. The DNA of the CDR3 is TGTGCCAGCAGTGAAGCATATGGGGTAGGCTACACCTTC. As protein: CASSEAYGVGYTF.

Notes on this clone: Sequence at one end of the junction differs from germline and may be a read error. J is TRBJ2-2 and V is TRBV2; D not certain. The CDR3 spans 14 residues. Looked up from germline, CDR1 is SNHLY and CDR2 is FYNNEI. DNA of the CDR3: TGTGCCAGCAGGGAAGGTAGAAACACCGGGGAGCTGTTTTTT. Amino acids: CASREGRNTGELFF.

The V call is TRBV18, the J call TRBJ1-2; a weak D match, TRBD1 (6 bases). Trimming removed 4 bases at V and 2 bases at J, with 20 bases between. The germline V gene has CDR1 KGHSH and CDR2 LQKENI. The CDR3 runs 17 residues. DNA for the CDR3: TGTGCCAGCTCACGACCACGTATTAACAGGGAGAACTATGGCTACACCTTC. Translated, it gives CASSRPRINRENYGYTF.

V is TRBV19 and J is TRBJ1-2; a possible D gene is TRBD1 (6 bases). Germline CDR1 reads LNHDA; CDR2 reads SQIVND (reference sequence). The CDR3 runs 13 residues. Between the trimmed V and J ends, which lost 4 bases and 3 bases, there was a span of 9 bases. The CDR3: CASSNWTDYGYTF. The DNA of the CDR3 is TGTGCCAGTAGTAATTGGACAGACTATGGCTACACCTTC. The whole variable domain, filled in from reference TRBV19 and TRBJ1-2, reads DGGITQSPKYLFRKEGQNVTLSCEQNLNHDAMYWYRQDPGQGLRLIYYSQIVNDFQKGDIAEGYSVSREKKESFPLTVTSAQKNPTAFYLCASSNWTDYGYTFGSGTRLTVV.

The chain has TRBV10-1 and TRBJ2-2, with a tentative D call TRBD1 (6 bases). There are 15 residues in the CDR3. Germline loops: CDR1 WNHNN, CDR2 SYGVQD (reference sequence). Trimming took off 11 bases at V and 0 bases at J, with 16 bases between the two ends. The CDR3 loop is CARLLRGSNTGELFF. CDR3 nucleotides: TGCGCCCGTCTGCTAAGGGGGTCGAACACCGGGGAGCTGTTTTTT.

The rearrangement links TRBV11-2 to TRBJ1-2; TRBD1 agrees at 9 bases. V dropped 1 base and J dropped 7; count of bases not matched to a gene: 4. Germline assignment: CDR1 SGHAT and CDR2 FQNNGV. The CDR3 has 14 amino acids. The DNA for the CDR3 is TGTGCCAGCAGCTTAGTTGGGACAGGGACTGGCTACACCTTC. Its translation is CASSLVGTGTGYTF.

Of note for this clone: Other DNA sequences from this sample encode an identical CDR3 as well. This chain joins TRBV7-8 and TRBJ1-2; weak D call: TRBD1 (5 bases). V was clipped by 5 bases and J by 7 bases, with 11 bases between them. The CDR3 has 12 amino acids. Germline-derived CDR1 and CDR2 are SGHVS and FQNEAQ. The CDR3 nucleotides are TGTGCCAGCAGCACTGGGGCCAGTGGCTACACCTTC. Protein product: CASSTGASGYTF.

The chain combines TRBV7-2 with TRBJ1-2, with D perhaps TRBD1 (6 bases). This CDR3 is built from 17 residues. The V gene's germline CDR1 is SGHTA and CDR2 FQGNSA. Deletions cut 1 base from V and 3 bases from J, with 18 bases between. The CDR3 DNA is TGTGCCAGCAGCTTAGGGGCAGGGGCGTCCAAGGACTATGGCTACACCTTC. This encodes CASSLGAGASKDYGYTF. Using reference TRBV7-2 and TRBJ1-2 for the parts outside the CDR3, the full variable domain is GAGVSQSPSNKVTEKGKDVELRCDPISGHTALYWYRQSLGQGLEFLIYFQGNSAPDKSGLPSDRFSAERTGGSVSTLTIQRTQQEDSAVYLCASSLGAGASKDYGYTFGSGTRLTVV.

The chain couples TRBV7-2 to TRBJ2-7; 7 bases map to TRBD2. This CDR3 has 15 residues. V trimming: 1 base; J trimming: 2 bases; junction bases outside the gene matches: 5. CDR1 is SGHTA, CDR2 FQGNSA, per germline. CDR3 sequence: CASSLEGGGAYEQYF. In DNA, the CDR3 is TGTGCCAGCAGCTTAGAAGGCGGGGGTGCCTACGAGCAGTACTTC.

The V gene is TRBV18, the J gene TRBJ1-1, with D uncertain. This CDR3 has 13 residues. Trimming cost V 0 bases and J 0 bases, with 2 bases left between them. Germline loops: CDR1 KGHSH, CDR2 LQKENI. CDR3 in DNA: TGTGCCAGCTCACCACCGATGAACACTGAAGCTTTCTTT. Its translation is CASSPPMNTEAFF.

The chain employs TRBV9 and TRBJ2-1, with TRBD2 matching over 7 bases. The CDR3 consists of 14 residues. Germline lookup yields CDR1 SGDLS and CDR2 YYNGEE. V trimming: 4 bases; J trimming: 5 bases; junction bases outside the gene matches: 6. The CDR3 coding sequence is TGTGCCAGCAGCCCCCGGGACTACCACAATGAGCAGTTCTTC. Protein sequence: CASSPRDYHNEQFF.

The chain recombines TRBV7-2 with TRBJ1-3, with D possibly TRBD1 on 5 matching bases. CDR1 and CDR2 (germline): SGHTA, FQGNSA. The CDR3 length is 16 residues. V was cut by 2 bases and J by 0 bases, with 11 bases left in between. The DNA for the CDR3 is TGTGCCAGCAGCTTAAATGGGGGGGTCTCTGGAAACACCATATATTTT. Translating gives CASSLNGGVSGNTIYF.